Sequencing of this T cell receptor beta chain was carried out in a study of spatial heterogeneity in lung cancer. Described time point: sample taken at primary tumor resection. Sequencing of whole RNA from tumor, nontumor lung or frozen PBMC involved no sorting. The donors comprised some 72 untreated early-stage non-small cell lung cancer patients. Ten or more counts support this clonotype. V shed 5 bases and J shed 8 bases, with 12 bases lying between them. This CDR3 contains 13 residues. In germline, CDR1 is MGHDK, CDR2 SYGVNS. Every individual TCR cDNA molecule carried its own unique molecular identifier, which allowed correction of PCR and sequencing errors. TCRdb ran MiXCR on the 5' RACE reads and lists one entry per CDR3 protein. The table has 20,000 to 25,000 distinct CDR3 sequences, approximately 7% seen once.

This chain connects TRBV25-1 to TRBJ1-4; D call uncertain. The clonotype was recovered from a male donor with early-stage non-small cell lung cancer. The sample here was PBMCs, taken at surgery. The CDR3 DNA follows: TGTGCCAGCAGTTCCGGGCGGCGGGAAAAACTGTTTTTT. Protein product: CASSSGRREKLFF. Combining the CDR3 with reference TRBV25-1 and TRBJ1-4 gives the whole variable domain EADIYQTPRYLVIGTGKKITLECSQTMGHDKMYWYQQDPGMELHLIHYSYGVNSTEKGDLSSESTVSRIRTEHFPLTLESARPSHTSQYLCASSSGRREKLFFGSGTQLSVL.